The sequence of this T cell receptor beta chain was determined in a study of shared clonotypes between healthy human individuals. Study-level background: Donors were a couple of women and three men aged 18 to 49. Study observations and caveats: Generally, naive subsets came out with larger estimated richness than memory subsets.

V was pared by 3 bases and J by 6 bases, with 5 bases of the junction left unmatched. Germline CDR1 and CDR2: GTSNPN and SVGIG (reference sequence). CDR3 length equals 12 residues. Each cell subset's genomic DNA was divided evenly among several immunoSEQ plates. The assay was immunoSEQ multiplex PCR, and TCRdb's table has in-frame clones only and misses some. The repertoire holds some 550,000 clones, with around 97% as singletons. As concerns this clone: No antigen is known for it.

The sample consisted of naive CD4+ T cells sorted from blood. Subset specified: CD45RA+ positively selected. The genes are TRBV30 and TRBJ2-7; 7 nucleotides line up with TRBD2. The origin of this receptor is a woman aged 25 to 45 in good health. CDR3 bases: TGTGCCTGGAGCTCTAGCGGATCCGAGCAGTACTTC. Residues: CAWSSSGSEQYF.